The 21 T cell receptor beta chains listed next were all sequenced from one sample in a study of T cells in Graves' hyperthyroidism and ophthalmopathy. From RNA transcripts, TCR beta CDR3 regions were amplified. First-round RT-PCR targeting the TCR CDR3 was performed with the HTBI primer set. TCRdb recomputed calls from the multiplex PCR reads with MiXCR, one row per CDR3 protein. The table has just over 550,000 distinct CDR3 sequences, roughly 50% seen once. Material: peripheral blood or thyroid tissue (not recorded which). Receptors were obtained from a woman in her late teens or twenties with Graves' hyperthyroidism.

This clonotype has at least ten counts. V is TRBV7-9 and J is TRBJ2-5; possible D gene TRBD1, 5 bases. The CDR3 runs 13 residues. Germline values: CDR1 SEHNR, CDR2 FQNEAQ (reference sequence). V lost 5 bases and J lost 5, with 12 bases in between. The CDR3 loop is CASSGAGKETQYF. The CDR3, as DNA: TGTGCCAGCAGCGGCGCAGGGAAGGAGACCCAGTACTTC.

The chain has TRBV2 and TRBJ2-2, with 10 bases lining up with TRBD1. CDR1 and CDR2 from the germline V gene are SNHLY and FYNNEI. CDR3 size: 11 residues. The ends lost 6 bases at V and 14 bases at J; junction bases unmatched: 3. The CDR3 sequence: CASRDRGNLFF. DNA of the CDR3: TGTGCCAGCAGGGACAGGGGGAACCTGTTTTTT.

The sample holds one count of this clonotype. The V gene is TRBV11-1, the J gene TRBJ2-7, with TRBD1 identical over 8 bases. V was pared by 0 bases and J by 0 bases, with 1 base of the junction left unmatched. Germline values: CDR1 SGHAT, CDR2 FQDESV (reference sequence). The CDR3 sequence is 15 residues long. The CDR3 nucleotides read TGTGCCAGCAGCTTAGCCACAGGGGGCTCCTACGAGCAGTACTTC. This sequence encodes CASSLATGGSYEQYF.

The chain links TRBV7-2 to TRBJ2-5, with 8 nucleotides matching TRBD2. CDR1 and CDR2 (germline): SGHTA, FQGNSA. V shed 5 bases and J 3 bases; nucleotides not matched to a gene: 5. This CDR3 has 14 residues. The chain's CDR3 is CASSVGGRKETQYF. As DNA, the CDR3 is TGTGCCAGCAGCGTCGGCGGGAGGAAAGAGACCCAGTACTTC.

The chain joins TRBV7-8 to TRBJ1-2, with 8 bases fitting TRBD1. V trimming: 6 bases; J trimming: 4 bases; junction bases outside the gene matches: 10. Looked up from germline, CDR1 is SGHVS and CDR2 is FQNEAQ. This CDR3 has 15 amino acids. The DNA for the CDR3 is TGTGCCAGCAGTGTACAGGGGGGTATGCGCTATGGCTACACCTTC. Translating it yields CASSVQGGMRYGYTF.

A few counts support this clonotype. V is TRBV15 and J is TRBJ2-6; D may match TRBD1 or TRBD2 (5 bases each). V was clipped by 3 bases and J by 0 bases, with 9 bases between them. Germline assignment: CDR1 LNHNV and CDR2 YYDKDF (reference sequence). This CDR3 contains 16 residues. The CDR3 protein is CATSSKGRSGANVLTF. The CDR3, as DNA: TGTGCCACCAGCAGCAAGGGACGCTCTGGGGCCAACGTCCTGACTTTC. Using reference TRBV15 and TRBJ2-6 for the parts outside the CDR3, the full variable domain is DAMVIQNPRYQVTQFGKPVTLSCSQTLNHNVMYWYQQKSSQAPKLLFHYYDKDFNNEADTPDNFQSRRPNTSFCFLDIRSPGLGDTAMYLCATSSKGRSGANVLTFGAGSRLTVL.

A note on this clonotype: A clone one base away is much larger, so this may be a read error. V is TRBV7-2 and J is TRBJ2-7; 7 bases match TRBD1. The CDR3 loop spans 15 amino acids. From germline, CDR1 is SGHTA and CDR2 FQGNSA. J lost 4 bases, V lost 4 bases, and 10 bases had no gene match. CDR3 sequence: CASSSGKQGIYEQYF. The DNA for the CDR3 is TGTGCCAGCAGCTCAGGGAAACAGGGGATTTACGAGCAGTACTTC.

The chain joins TRBV7-3 to TRBJ2-2, with D possibly TRBD1 on 6 matching bases. The CDR3 runs 16 residues. CDR1 and CDR2 (germline): SGHTA, FQGTGA. The V end was cut by 8 bases, the J end by 10 bases, with 26 bases between. This CDR3 is CASSPREGRGVEELFF. CDR3 bases: TGTGCCAGCTCACCCCGGGAAGGCAGGGGTGTAGAGGAGCTGTTTTTT.

This clonotype was observed a handful of times. CDR3 sequence: CASRPGMSYEQYF. The CDR3 DNA follows: TGTGCCAGCAGACCCGGGATGTCCTACGAGCAGTACTTC. This chain connects TRBV2 to TRBJ2-7, with D perhaps TRBD2 (5 bases). The CDR3 spans 13 residues. The V and J ends lost 6 bases and 1 base respectively, with 10 bases between them. Germline CDR1 reads SNHLY; CDR2 reads FYNNEI.

The chain carries TRBV29-1 and TRBJ1-2; weak D call: TRBD1 (5 bases). This CDR3 has 13 amino acids. V was cut by 8 bases and J by 3 bases, with 16 bases left in between. CDR1 and CDR2 (germline): SQVTM, ANQGSEA. CDR3 residues: CSLGGGRDYGYTF. The CDR3 nucleotides read TGCAGCCTTGGTGGGGGTCGTGACTATGGCTACACCTTC.

The gene calls are TRBV5-4 and TRBJ1-1; D not resolved. The CDR3 has 13 residues. Trimming left V 4 bases short and J 4 bases short, with 11 bases between. Germline CDR1 and CDR2: SGHNT and YYREEE (reference sequence). The CDR3 spells CASSRDLSTEAFF. CDR3 sequence (DNA): TGTGCCAGCAGCCGGGATTTGAGCACTGAAGCTTTCTTT.

Regarding this clonotype: A read error is possible here, since a much larger clone lies one base away. The chain combines TRBV10-3 with TRBJ1-2; a weak D match, TRBD1 (5 bases). The CDR3 is 14 amino acids. Germline CDR1 and CDR2: ENHRY and SYGVKD. V was clipped by 5 bases and J by 5 bases, with 15 bases between them. The CDR3 DNA follows: TGTGCCATCAGTTTGCTCCAGGCAGGGTATGGCTACACCTTC. Protein sequence: CAISLLQAGYGYTF.

V is TRBV7-9 and J is TRBJ1-1; 9 nucleotides line up with TRBD1. The germline V gene has CDR1 SEHNR and CDR2 FQNEAQ (reference sequence). The length of the CDR3 is 15 residues. With V trimmed by 5 bases and J by 0 bases, 4 bases remained unmatched. The CDR3: CASSVGQGVNTEAFF. The CDR3, as DNA: TGTGCCAGCAGCGTGGGACAGGGTGTGAACACTGAAGCTTTCTTT.

The rearrangement joins TRBV4-1 to TRBJ1-4; D not certain. Per germline, CDR1 MGHRA and CDR2 YSYEKL. V lost 0 bases and J 4 bases, leaving 9 bases between the germline ends. The CDR3 has 15 amino acids. CDR3 residues: CASSQDFGGNEKLFF. CDR3 DNA sequence: TGCGCCAGCAGCCAAGATTTCGGCGGTAATGAAAAACTGTTTTTT.

The CDR3 region is CASSTGQGVSNYGYTF. DNA of the CDR3: TGTGCCAGCAGCACCGGACAGGGAGTTTCGAACTATGGCTACACCTTC. This rearrangement joins TRBV7-2 to TRBJ1-2, with TRBD1 identical over 8 bases. From germline, CDR1 is SGHTA and CDR2 FQGNSA. This CDR3 contains 16 residues. The V and J ends lost 5 bases and 2 bases, in that order; junction bases with no gene match: 10.

This clonotype was picked up a small number of times. The chain has TRBV6-5 and TRBJ1-2, with D uncertain. The germline V and J ends were trimmed by 5 bases and 7 bases, with 14 bases remaining between them. The CDR3 length is 13 residues. Germline CDR1 and CDR2: MNHEY and SVGAGI. DNA for the CDR3: TGTGCCAGCAGTCACGGGTCCGGTGGTGGCTACACCTTC. Translated, it gives CASSHGSGGGYTF.

The chain uses TRBV19 and TRBJ2-7, with 7 bases lining up with TRBD1. The CDR3 is 17 amino acids. Germline V gives CDR1 LNHDA, CDR2 SQIVND (reference sequence). After removal of 0 bases from V and 2 bases from J, the junction contained 10 bases not matched to a gene. The CDR3 reads CASSIDLETGRTYEQYF. The CDR3 DNA reads as TGTGCCAGTAGTATAGACCTCGAGACAGGGCGAACCTACGAGCAGTACTTC.

The chain joins TRBV7-9 to TRBJ1-4; 10 bases map to TRBD1. The V gene's germline CDR1 is SEHNR and CDR2 FQNEAQ (reference sequence). V dropped 5 bases and J dropped 6; count of bases not matched to a gene: 6. The CDR3 totals 15 residues. Here the CDR3 DNA reads TGTGCCAGCAGCCCAGACAGGGGGCCGGATGAAAAACTGTTTTTT. It encodes CASSPDRGPDEKLFF.

A few counts support this clonotype. V is TRBV7-6 and J is TRBJ1-2, with D possibly matching TRBD1 (5 bases). The CDR3 is 15 residues long. Trimming left V 5 bases short and J 3 bases short, with 16 bases between. From germline, CDR1 is SGHVS and CDR2 FNYEAQ. The CDR3 nucleotides are TGTGCCAGCAGCCAACCCTGGGGCAGGGACTATGGCTACACCTTC. Protein product: CASSQPWGRDYGYTF.

The chain combines TRBV29-1 with TRBJ2-7, with 9 bases identical to TRBD1. Trimming removed 7 bases from V and 5 bases from J; junction bases left unmatched: 15. This CDR3 is 15 amino acids long. Germline V gene lookup returns CDR1 SQVTM and CDR2 ANQGSEA. The CDR3 nucleotides are TGCAGCGCCAACTCGAAGGAACAGGGGGCCCACGAGCAGTACTTC. Its protein is CSANSKEQGAHEQYF.

V gene TRBV15 combines with J gene TRBJ2-2; D ambiguous. CDR1 and CDR2 (germline): LNHNV, YYDKDF (reference sequence). The V and J ends lost 3 bases and 4 bases respectively, with 18 bases between them. This CDR3 is built from 17 residues. CDR3 protein: CATSSHRVSFVTGELFF. CDR3 in DNA: TGTGCCACCAGCAGCCATCGGGTGAGTTTCGTCACCGGGGAGCTGTTTTTT. The full variable domain, with the rest looked up from reference TRBV15 and TRBJ2-2, is DAMVIQNPRYQVTQFGKPVTLSCSQTLNHNVMYWYQQKSSQAPKLLFHYYDKDFNNEADTPDNFQSRRPNTSFCFLDIRSPGLGDTAMYLCATSSHRVSFVTGELFFGEGSRLTVL.